These 31 T cell receptor beta chains were all obtained from the same sample, sequenced in a study of molecular identifiers for immune sequencing clone quantification. Using its own MiXCR run on the PCR reads, TCRdb lists one record per CDR3 protein. The sample records about 640,000 distinct CDR3 sequences, about 20% being singletons. Material for sequencing was naive CD8+ T cells from blood, with Jurkat cell RNA spiked in. Subset given: FACS-sorted CD8+CD4-CCR7+CD45RA+ naive T cells. These receptors were collected from a human donor in good health. Some libraries in this study had Jurkat cell RNA spiked in.

This sequence joins TRBV5-3 and TRBJ1-2, with 8 positions matching TRBD1. TRBV5-3 falls under the ORF class, with uncertain function. The V segment lost 8 bases and the J segment 5 bases; nucleotides outside the gene matches: 14. CDR3 length: 15 amino acids. DNA of the CDR3: TGTGCCAGCAGATGGGGACAGGCAGGGGAATATGGCTACACCTTC. It encodes CASRWGQAGEYGYTF.

Ten or more counts support this clonotype. The gene calls are TRBV19 and TRBJ2-7; the match to TRBD1 covers 9 bases. The CDR3 extends over 13 amino acids. Germline V gives CDR1 LNHDA, CDR2 SQIVND (reference sequence). Losses at the gene ends were 8 bases for V and 3 bases for J; bases not matched to a gene: 5. The chain's CDR3 is CASRDRGSYEQYF. In DNA form, the CDR3 reads TGTGCCAGTCGTGACAGGGGGAGCTACGAGCAGTACTTC.

As for this clonotype: Without the conserved terminal phenylalanine or tryptophan, this CDR3 likely stems from a read error. Because the CDR3's place on the DNA is in doubt, the DNA is left out and the CDR3 is given as listed by TCRdb. The rearrangement joins TRBV12-3 or TRBV12-4 to TRBJ2-3; the table names TRBD1, a call not compared with the DNA. The CDR3 length equals 16 residues, ends included. This CDR3 is CASRSDRSPSTDTRYL.

Worth noting for this clonotype: Possible read error: a much larger clone is one base away. This CDR3 is missing its conserved last phenylalanine or tryptophan, likely due to a read error. The chain links TRBV19 to TRBJ2-1; D is perhaps TRBD1 (5 bases). V dropped 5 bases and J dropped 8 bases, with 19 bases sitting between them. The CDR3 has 15 residues. Germline CDR1 is LNHDA and CDR2 is SQIVND (reference sequence). As DNA, the CDR3 is TGTGCCAGTAGTTCCAGCCTGGGGCGCGGCGATGAGCAGTTCCTC. Amino acid sequence: CASSSSLGRGDEQFL.

The sample holds many counts of this clonotype. The chain has TRBV20-1 and TRBJ2-7, with D possibly matching TRBD1 (5 bases). Trimming removed 3 bases at V and 1 base at J, with 10 bases between. Germline V lookup: CDR1 DFQATT, CDR2 SNEGSKA (reference sequence). This CDR3 is 13 amino acids long. The CDR3 reads CSARLTGSYEQYF. For the CDR3, the DNA is TGCAGTGCTAGGCTTACAGGATCCTACGAGCAGTACTTC.

The sample holds many counts of this clonotype. This rearrangement joins TRBV19 to TRBJ2-1; D is uncertain. Between the trimmed V and J ends, which lost 9 bases and 0 bases, there was a span of 15 bases. Looked up from germline, CDR1 is LNHDA and CDR2 is SQIVND (reference sequence). The CDR3 totals 15 residues. CDR3 nucleotide sequence: TGTGCCAGCGCCTTGTCGGATAGCTCCTACAATGAGCAGTTCTTC. Translation gives CASALSDSSYNEQFF.

Concerning this clonotype: This may stem from a read error, because a much larger clone lies one nucleotide away. The chain couples TRBV6-5 to TRBJ2-1, with D unclear. Trimming cost V 2 bases and J 4 bases, with 9 bases left between them. The CDR3 length is 14 residues. Germline V gene sequence: CDR1 MNHEY, CDR2 SVGAGI. CDR3 DNA sequence: TGTGCCAGCAGTTACACCGGTAATTACAATGAGCAGTTCTTC. Its translation is CASSYTGNYNEQFF.

The chain carries TRBV5-4 and TRBJ2-5, with 12 bases aligning to TRBD2. V lost 0 bases to trimming and J lost 3 bases; unmatched junction nucleotides: 3. Germline-derived CDR1 and CDR2 are SGHNT and YYREEE (reference sequence). CDR3 length: 16 residues. CDR3 nucleotide sequence: TGTGCCAGCAGCTTGGCTAGCGGGGGGGCAGAAGAGACCCAGTACTTC. Translation gives CASSLASGGAEETQYF. The full variable domain, completed using reference TRBV5-4 and TRBJ2-5, is ETGVTQSPTHLIKTRGQQVTLRCSSQSGHNTVSWYQQALGQGPQFIFQYYREEENGRGNFPPRFSGLQFPNYSSELNVNALELDDSALYLCASSLASGGAEETQYFGPGTRLLVL.

Note on this clonotype: Since a much larger clone is just one base distant, this may be a read error. This chain connects TRBV20-1 to TRBJ2-7, with a weak D call TRBD1 (7 bases). Trimming shortened V by 3 bases and J by 6 bases, and 12 bases separated the two germline ends. Germline V gene data show CDR1 as DFQATT and CDR2 as SNEGSKA (reference sequence). This CDR3 has 12 residues. The CDR3 sequence: CSARPEGAEQYF. Written as DNA, the CDR3 is TGCAGTGCTAGGCCGGAGGGGGCCGAGCAGTACTTC.

This clonotype was recorded many times. This chain connects TRBV29-1 to TRBJ2-1; 9 bases agree with TRBD2. CDR1 and CDR2 from the germline V gene are SQVTM and ANQGSEA. V shed 2 bases and J 10 bases; nucleotides not matched to a gene: 12. The CDR3 covers 15 residues. In DNA, the CDR3 is TGCAGCGTTGAATTCTGGGGGTCTAGCGGGAAGGAGCAGTTCTTC. It translates to CSVEFWGSSGKEQFF.

This clonotype was seen many times. The rearrangement joins TRBV12-3 or TRBV12-4 to TRBJ2-3; D remains unclear. V was pared by 6 bases and J by 1 base, with 14 bases between. The CDR3 covers 15 residues. The CDR3 DNA reads as TGTGCCAGCAGCAACCGGCACGGTGGCACAGATACGCAGTATTTT. This sequence encodes CASSNRHGGTDTQYF.

This clonotype has ten or more counts. This chain connects TRBV5-1 to TRBJ2-2, with 9 bases that match TRBD1. The CDR3 is 16 amino acids. Trimming cost V 4 bases and J 6 bases; bases outside gene matches: 10. CDR1 and CDR2 (germline): SGHRS, YFSETQ. CDR3 bases: TGCGCCAGCAGCGTCGGACAGGGGAAGGGCGCCGGGGAGCTGTTTTTT. Residues: CASSVGQGKGAGELFF.

The chain links TRBV9 to TRBJ2-1; D is possibly TRBD1 or TRBD2 (6 bases each). The CDR3 has 19 amino acids. V shed 3 bases and J shed 8 bases, with 30 bases lying between them. Per germline, CDR1 SGDLS and CDR2 YYNGEE. The CDR3 is CASSAYGVGVVLGGHEQFF. The CDR3 DNA reads TGTGCCAGCAGCGCATACGGGGTAGGGGTGGTACTAGGGGGGCATGAGCAGTTCTTC.

The table lists this clonotype with a few counts. The V gene is TRBV7-9, the J gene TRBJ2-7; 7 nucleotides match TRBD1. This CDR3 is 14 amino acids long. Germline CDR1 and CDR2: SEHNR and FQNEAQ (reference sequence). Germline trimming cut 3 bases from V and 3 bases from J; bases unmatched to any gene: 5. The chain's CDR3 is CASSFPGQDYEQYF. In DNA form, the CDR3 reads TGTGCCAGCAGCTTCCCAGGACAGGACTACGAGCAGTACTTC.

This clonotype was found many times. This chain uses TRBV20-1 with TRBJ1-4; D ambiguous. Germline assignment: CDR1 DFQATT and CDR2 SNEGSKA (reference sequence). V was shortened by 0 bases and J by 2 bases, with 10 bases between the two germline ends. The CDR3 extends over 15 amino acids. The CDR3 protein is CSARDFGRTNEKLFF. CDR3 DNA sequence: TGCAGTGCTAGAGATTTCGGACGGACTAATGAAAAACTGTTTTTT.

This clonotype was seen a handful of times. The chain uses TRBV19 and TRBJ1-3, with no clear D. This CDR3 comprises 15 residues. The germline gives CDR1 LNHDA, CDR2 SQIVND (reference sequence). Trimming removed 4 bases from V and 0 bases from J, with 10 bases in between. DNA for the CDR3: TGTGCCAGTAGTACGTTCCTCAACTCTGGAAACACCATATATTTT. It codes for CASSTFLNSGNTIYF.

A remark on this clonotype: This may be a read error: a much more frequent sequence differs by one nucleotide. This chain links TRBV4-3 with TRBJ2-7, with D possibly called TRBD1 or TRBD2 (5 bases each). The CDR3 length is 16 residues. The germline CDR1 and CDR2 sequences are LGHNA and YSLEER. The CDR3 nucleotides read TGCGCCAGCAGCCCAGAGCTGCAGGGCCAGCGGAACGAGCAGAACTTC. Translation: CASSPELQGQRNEQNF.

This clonotype was found many times. The gene calls are TRBV7-2 and TRBJ1-5; TRBD1 aligns across 9 bases. The V segment lost 6 bases and the J segment 1 base; nucleotides outside the gene matches: 7. Per the germline V gene, CDR1 is SGHTA and CDR2 is FQGNSA. The CDR3 runs 16 residues. The CDR3 coding sequence is TGTGCCAGCAGTTCCGGGACAGGGTTGAGCAATCAGCCCCAGCATTTT. Its protein is CASSSGTGLSNQPQHF.

Concerning this clonotype itself: The CDR3 does not end in the conserved phenylalanine or tryptophan, so this is likely a read error. The CDR3 sequence: CASSEGLPTYEQYL. CDR3 coding DNA: TGTGCCAGTAGTGAGGGACTACCCACCTACGAGCAGTACCTC. This chain links TRBV19 with TRBJ2-7; 7 positions agree with TRBD2. The V and J ends lost 5 bases and 2 bases, in that order; junction bases with no gene match: 6. CDR1 is LNHDA and CDR2 is SQIVND in the germline V gene (reference sequence). This CDR3 is built from 14 residues.

The V and J genes are TRBV6-2 or TRBV6-3 and TRBJ2-7, with no clear D. Looked up from germline, CDR1 is MNHEY and CDR2 is SVGEGT. The CDR3 sequence is 16 residues long. V gave up 2 bases and J gave up 6 bases, with 20 bases separating them. CDR3 residues: CASSYNEIIPRIEQYF. The CDR3 DNA is TGTGCCAGCAGTTACAACGAGATAATACCTAGAATCGAGCAGTACTTC.

This clonotype appeared a single time. The junction departs from the called germline gene at one end, perhaps through a read error. The chain combines TRBV11-2 with TRBJ2-3; 10 nucleotides agree with TRBD2. Germline V lookup: CDR1 SGHAT, CDR2 FQNNGV. The CDR3 sequence is 16 residues long. CDR3 loop: CAGSLSGGVVTDTQYF. The DNA of the CDR3 is TGTGCCGGCAGCTTAAGCGGGGGGGTCGTCACAGATACGCAGTATTTT. Full variable domain (remainder filled in from reference TRBV11-2 and TRBJ2-3): EAGVAQSPRYKIIEKRQSVAFWCNPISGHATLYWYQQILGQGPKLLIQFQNNGVVDDSQLPKDRFSAERLKGVDSTLKIQPAKLEDSAVYLCAGSLSGGVVTDTQYFGPGTRLTVL.

In this sample, this clonotype turned up many times. The CDR3 DNA follows: TGCGCCAGCAGCCAAGGATCCTCCGGGAGCTCCTACGAGCAGTACTTC. It encodes CASSQGSSGSSYEQYF. The rearrangement uses TRBV4-3 and TRBJ2-7, with a weak D call TRBD2 (6 bases). From germline, CDR1 is LGHNA and CDR2 YSLEER. V gave up 1 base and J gave up 0 bases, with 13 bases separating them. CDR3 length equals 16 residues.

On this clonotype: A much larger clone differs from this one at a single base, so this may be a read error. The rearrangement links TRBV13 to TRBJ2-5; 11 bases are shared with TRBD1. The germline CDR1 and CDR2 sequences are PRHDT and FYEKMQ (reference sequence). CDR3 length: 15 residues. CDR3 protein: CTSSFGTGGGETQYF. The CDR3 DNA sequence: TGTACCAGCAGCTTCGGGACAGGGGGAGGAGAGACCCAGTACTTC.

This clonotype was seen many times. The chain carries TRBV5-1 and TRBJ2-5; 13 bases align to TRBD2. In germline, CDR1 is SGHRS, CDR2 YFSETQ. The V segment lost 4 bases and the J segment 5 bases; nucleotides outside the gene matches: 5. This CDR3 region has 15 residues. CDR3 amino acids: CASSPTSGGPETQYF. The CDR3 DNA follows: TGCGCCAGCAGCCCGACTAGCGGGGGGCCGGAGACCCAGTACTTC.

This clonotype was observed a few times. The V gene is TRBV4-1, the J gene TRBJ2-7; 9 nucleotides match TRBD1. The germline CDR1 and CDR2 sequences are MGHRA and YSYEKL. The J segment lost 3 bases and the V segment lost 4 bases, leaving 7 bases of the junction unmatched. CDR3 length: 15 amino acids. The CDR3 sequence: CASSLERDRDYEQYF. CDR3 DNA sequence: TGCGCCAGCAGCCTAGAGAGGGACAGGGACTACGAGCAGTACTTC.

At least ten counts were recorded for this clonotype. This sequence joins TRBV4-1 and TRBJ2-5; D unclear. Germline CDR1 reads MGHRA; CDR2 reads YSYEKL. The CDR3 is 14 amino acids. The V end lost 4 bases, the J end lost 5 bases, and 14 bases lay between the germline ends. The CDR3 spells CASSPESRWETQYF. The DNA of the CDR3 is TGCGCCAGCAGCCCAGAGAGTCGGTGGGAGACCCAGTACTTC.

With regard to this clonotype: This clone may be a read error of a much larger clone one base away. The V and J genes are TRBV27 and TRBJ2-7; maybe TRBD1 (6 bases). Per the germline V gene, CDR1 is MNHEY and CDR2 is SMNVEV (reference sequence). The CDR3 has 14 amino acids. The DNA for the CDR3 is TGTGCCAGCGGTTTAAAGGGGGTTACCTACGAGCAGTACTTC. This encodes CASGLKGVTYEQYF.

In the case of this clonotype: This may stem from a read error, because a much larger clone lies one nucleotide away. The chain uses TRBV9 and TRBJ2-3; D remains ambiguous. This CDR3 spans 14 amino acids. CDR1 is SGDLS, CDR2 YYNGEE, per germline. The chain's CDR3 is CASGVGAGADTQYF. In nucleotides, the CDR3 is TGTGCCAGCGGCGTAGGTGCAGGTGCAGATACGCAGTATTTT.

This clonotype occurred many times. The CDR3 here is CASSQGVADTQYF. The CDR3 DNA sequence: TGCGCCAGCAGCCAGGGGGTGGCAGATACGCAGTATTTT. J is TRBJ2-3 and V is TRBV4-1; perhaps D is TRBD1 or TRBD2 (5 bases each). This CDR3 is 13 amino acids long. Trimming shortened V by 3 bases and J by 4 bases, and 8 bases separated the two germline ends. CDR1 and CDR2 from the germline V gene are MGHRA and YSYEKL.

In its sample, this clonotype was seen many times. The chain carries TRBV29-1 and TRBJ2-5; D remains ambiguous. The length of the CDR3 is 14 residues. V was cut by 5 bases and J by 2 bases, with 15 bases left in between. Germline lookup yields CDR1 SQVTM and CDR2 ANQGSEA. The CDR3 bases are TGCAGCGTTAGTTGGTTCGCAGGTCAAGAGACCCAGTACTTC. Protein product: CSVSWFAGQETQYF.

This clonotype was recorded many times. The DNA of the CDR3 is TGCGCCAGCAGCCAAGGTCGGGATCGGAACTATGGCTACACCTTC. This codes for CASSQGRDRNYGYTF. The chain couples TRBV4-1 to TRBJ1-2; no firm D call. V shed 1 base and J shed 2 bases, with 11 bases lying between them. Germline lookup yields CDR1 MGHRA and CDR2 YSYEKL. The CDR3 length is 15 residues.